Described below is a single TCR beta chain sequence and its context. The antigen is not known. These data come from a study of cytomegalovirus exposure and HLA in healthy donors. General study findings and limits: For presence/absence analyses, sequencing depth was assumed to be roughly uniform across donors. It was about 150 TCR beta chains that were listed as cytomegalovirus-associated.

PCR involved 60 Vbeta and 13 Jbeta primers. The assay was immunoSEQ multiplex PCR, and TCRdb's table has in-frame clones only and misses some. Of roughly 190,000 clones listed, 81% are singletons. Trimming left V 10 bases short and J 6 bases short, with 19 bases between. The CDR3 spans 15 residues. Germline V gene lookup returns CDR1 MNHEY and CDR2 SVGAGI. The specimen sequenced was PBMCs. The TCR sequence derives from a man younger than 30 in good health and CMV-seronegative. The chain employs TRBV6-5 and TRBJ2-6; TRBD2 is a possible D gene (6 bases). The CDR3: CATRLGGGSANVLTF. DNA of the CDR3: TGTGCCACCCGATTGGGTGGGGGGTCGGCCAACGTCCTGACTTTC.